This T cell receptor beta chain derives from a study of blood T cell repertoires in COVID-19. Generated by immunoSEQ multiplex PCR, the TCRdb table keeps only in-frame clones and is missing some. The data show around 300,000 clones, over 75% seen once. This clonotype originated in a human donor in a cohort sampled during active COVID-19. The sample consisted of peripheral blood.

The DNA for the CDR3 is TGTGCCAGTAGTCCACGGGGAACTAGAGGGACAGATACGCAGTATTTT. Protein sequence: CASSPRGTRGTDTQYF. The rearrangement links TRBV19 to TRBJ2-3, with D tentatively TRBD2 (5 bases). V was clipped by 5 bases and J by 3 bases, with 18 bases between them. Germline loops: CDR1 LNHDA, CDR2 SQIVND (reference sequence). This CDR3 contains 16 residues.